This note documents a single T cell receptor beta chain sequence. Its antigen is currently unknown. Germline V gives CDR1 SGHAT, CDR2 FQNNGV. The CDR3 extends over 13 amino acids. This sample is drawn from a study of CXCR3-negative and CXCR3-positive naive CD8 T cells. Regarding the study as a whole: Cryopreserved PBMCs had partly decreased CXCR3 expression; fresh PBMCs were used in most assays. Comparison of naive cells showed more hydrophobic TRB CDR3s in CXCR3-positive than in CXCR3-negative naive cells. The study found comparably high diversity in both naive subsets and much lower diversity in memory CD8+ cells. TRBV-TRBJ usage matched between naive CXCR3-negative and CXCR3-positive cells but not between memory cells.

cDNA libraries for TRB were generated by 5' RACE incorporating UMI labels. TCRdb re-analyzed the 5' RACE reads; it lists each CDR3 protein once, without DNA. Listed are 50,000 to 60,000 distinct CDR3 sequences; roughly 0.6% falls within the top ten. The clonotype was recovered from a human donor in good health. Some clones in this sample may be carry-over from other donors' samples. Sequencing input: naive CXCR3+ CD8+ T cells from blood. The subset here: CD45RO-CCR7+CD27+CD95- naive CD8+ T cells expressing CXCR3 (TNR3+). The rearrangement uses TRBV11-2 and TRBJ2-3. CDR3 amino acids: CASSREVADTQYF.